This TCR beta chain appears in the sequencing data of a study of regulatory T cells in long-lasting Graves disease. Looking at the study overall: Less than 3 months of antithyroid drugs had been taken by newly diagnosed Graves' patients.

This clonotype showed up many times. Arm-PCR with iRepertoire HTBI primers amplified the CDR3 regions for these TCR beta libraries. TCRdb analysed the multiplex PCR reads with MiXCR anew, one entry per CDR3 protein. The sample carries some 400,000 distinct CDR3 sequences, about 16% recorded once. Germline loops: CDR1 DFQATT, CDR2 SNEGSKA (reference sequence). This CDR3 comprises 16 residues. Germline trimming cut 0 bases from V and 5 bases from J; bases unmatched to any gene: 7. Time point defined: newly diagnosed GD, antithyroid drugs for less than 3 months. The TCR library used RNA extracted from PBMCs. The data also belong to a second study, concerning T cells in Graves' hyperthyroidism and ophthalmopathy. From that report: TCR CDR3 regions were first amplified by RT-PCR with HTBI primers.

The V gene is TRBV20-1, the J gene TRBJ2-1; TRBD2 matches at 10 bases. This clonotype was obtained from a woman aged 25 to 39 with Graves disease. Sample: peripheral blood mononuclear cells (PBMCs), taken at new diagnosis, from a patient treated with antithyroid drugs. As DNA, the CDR3 is TGCAGTGCTAGAGAGGGTGGTAGCGGGAGGAACAATGAGCAGTTCTTC. Translated: CSAREGGSGRNNEQFF.